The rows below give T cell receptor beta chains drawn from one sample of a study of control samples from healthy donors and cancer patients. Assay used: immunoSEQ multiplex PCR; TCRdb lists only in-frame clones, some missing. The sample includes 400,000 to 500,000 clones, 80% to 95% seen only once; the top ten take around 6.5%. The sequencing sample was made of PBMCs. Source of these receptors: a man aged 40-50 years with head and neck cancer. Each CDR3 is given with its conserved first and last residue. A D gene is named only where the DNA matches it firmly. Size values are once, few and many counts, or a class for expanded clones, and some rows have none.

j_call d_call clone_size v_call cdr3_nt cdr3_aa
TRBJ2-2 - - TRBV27 TGTGCCAGCTCCTTTGGGGCCTCCTGGGGGGAGCTGTTTTTT CASSFGASWGELFF
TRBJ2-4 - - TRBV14 TGTGCCAGCAAACCCGGGGGTTTGGGAAACATTCAGTACTTC CASKPGGLGNIQYF
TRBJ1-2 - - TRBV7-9 TGTGCCAGCAGCTTAAAATCACGCTATGGCTACACCTTC CASSLKSRYGYTF
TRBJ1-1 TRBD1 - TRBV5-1 TGCGCCAGCAGCTTGGCACAGGGGGCGGGGAACACTGAAGCTTTCTTT CASSLAQGAGNTEAFF
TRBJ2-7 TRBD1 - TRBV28 TGTGCCAGCAGTCCCCCCGGGACAGCCTATTACGAGCAGTACTTC CASSPPGTAYYEQYF
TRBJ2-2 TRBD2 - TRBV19 TGTGCCAGTAGTATTGTTAGCGGGAGGTTTACCGGGGAGCTGTTTTTT CASSIVSGRFTGELFF
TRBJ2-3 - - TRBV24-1 TGTGCCACCAGGGACAGCTTCACAGATACGCAGTATTTT CATRDSFTDTQYF
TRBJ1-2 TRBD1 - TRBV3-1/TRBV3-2 TGTGCCAGCAGCCTGAGGACAGGGAACTATGGCTACACCTTC CASSLRTGNYGYTF
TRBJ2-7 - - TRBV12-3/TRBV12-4 TGTGCCAGCAGTTTAGTCCACTACGACGAGCAGTACTTC CASSLVHYDEQYF
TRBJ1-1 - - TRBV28 TGTGCCAGCAGTCAAATGGTCCGTGAAGCTTTCTTT CASSQMVREAFF
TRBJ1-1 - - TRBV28 TGTGCCAGCATTCTGGGCCAGGGTGGGGCTGAAGCTTTCTTT CASILGQGGAEAFF
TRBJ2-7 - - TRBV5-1 TGCGCCAGCAGCTTGTGGCAGTCCTACGAGCAGTACTTC CASSLWQSYEQYF
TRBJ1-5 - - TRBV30 TGTGCCTGGACTGCAAAGAACCGGGACATCTTCCGACTTAGCAATCAGCCCCAGCATTTT CAWTAKNRDIFRLSNQPQHF
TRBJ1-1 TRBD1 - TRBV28 TGTGCCACCAGACAGGGGAGCACTGAAGCTTTCTTT CATRQGSTEAFF
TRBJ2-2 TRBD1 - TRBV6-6 TGTGCCAGCAGTCCGATGAGGGGGCGTGCGAACACCGGGGAGCTGTTTTTT CASSPMRGRANTGELFF
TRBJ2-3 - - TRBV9 TGTGCCAGCAGCGTAGAGAGCGGTGCTAGCACAGATACGCAGTATTTT CASSVESGASTDTQYF
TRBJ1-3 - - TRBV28 TGTGCCAGCAGTTTGATTTGGGGCCGAAACACCATATATTTT CASSLIWGRNTIYF
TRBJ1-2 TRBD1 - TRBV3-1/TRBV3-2 TGTGCCAGCAGCCCCGGGACAGGGACGTACCATGGCTACACCTTC CASSPGTGTYHGYTF
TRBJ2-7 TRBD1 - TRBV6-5 TGTGCCAGCAGTCCTCAACAGGGGGCTAACTACGAGCAGTACTTC CASSPQQGANYEQYF
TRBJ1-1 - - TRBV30 TGTGCCTGGAGTGCGGTCGAACAGGCCCCTATGAACACTGAAGCTTTCTTT CAWSAVEQAPMNTEAFF
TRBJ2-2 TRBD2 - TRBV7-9 TGTGCCAGCAGCTTAGGCGGGAGACCCACCGGGGAGCTGTTTTTT CASSLGGRPTGELFF
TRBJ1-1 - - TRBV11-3 TGTGCCAGCAGCTTAGGCAGGGGGAACACTGAAGCTTTCTTT CASSLGRGNTEAFF
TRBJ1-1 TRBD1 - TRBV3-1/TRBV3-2 TGTGCCAGCAGCGGACAGGGGGCTGGCACTGAAGCTTTCTTT CASSGQGAGTEAFF
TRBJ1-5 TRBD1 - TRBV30 TGTGCCTGGAGGTCGGACAGGGGGCCCAATCAGCCCCAGCATTTT CAWRSDRGPNQPQHF
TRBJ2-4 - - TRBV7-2 TGTGCCAGCAGCTCCCCGACATTAAACATTCAGTACTTC CASSSPTLNIQYF
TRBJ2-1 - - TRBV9 TGTGCCAGCAGCTATAGGGACCAATTGACCTGGGGCAATGAGCAGTTCTTC CASSYRDQLTWGNEQFF
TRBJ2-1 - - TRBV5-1 TGCGCCAGCAGCCATCGGATGGCTGAATTTCTAGGGGACAACAATGAGCAGTTCTTC CASSHRMAEFLGDNNEQFF
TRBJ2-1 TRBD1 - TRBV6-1 TGTGCCAGCAGTGATTATGGGGACAGGGGAAATGAGCAGTTCTTC CASSDYGDRGNEQFF
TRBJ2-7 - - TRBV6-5 TGTGCCAGCAGTTACAGGATCGGTCGGTCCTACGAGCAGTACTTC CASSYRIGRSYEQYF
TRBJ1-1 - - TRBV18 TGTGCCAGCTCACCGGACAGCCAGACTGAAGCTTTCTTT CASSPDSQTEAFF
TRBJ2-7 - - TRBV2 TGTGCCAGCAGTGAAGGTACCTACGAGCAGTACTTC CASSEGTYEQYF
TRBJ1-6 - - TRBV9 TGTGCCAGCAGCGCAGGGCAGGGTGATAATTCACCCCTCCACTTT CASSAGQGDNSPLHF
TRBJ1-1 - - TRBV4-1 TGCGCCAGCAGCCAAGTTTCGGGGGGGCCATACACTGAAGCTTTCTTT CASSQVSGGPYTEAFF
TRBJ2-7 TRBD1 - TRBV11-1 TGTGCCAGCAGCTTTTGGACAGGGGTAAACTACGAGCAGTACTTC CASSFWTGVNYEQYF
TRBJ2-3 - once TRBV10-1 TGCGCCAGCAGTGAGATCCGCGCAACCGGCACAGATACGCAGTATTTT CASSEIRATGTDTQYF
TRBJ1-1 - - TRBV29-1 TGCAGCGCTCCGGACGGGAACACTGAAGCTTTCTTT CSAPDGNTEAFF
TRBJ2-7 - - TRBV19 TGTGCCAGTAGCCCTCCGGGGGAATACGAGCAGTACTTC CASSPPGEYEQYF
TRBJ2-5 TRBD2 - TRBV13 TGTGCCAGCAGCTTGAAGACTAGCGGGATGTACCAAGAGACCCAGTACTTC CASSLKTSGMYQETQYF
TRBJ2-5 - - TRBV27 TGTGCCAGCAGTTTAGGATCAGGACCCCAAGAGACCCAGTACTTC CASSLGSGPQETQYF
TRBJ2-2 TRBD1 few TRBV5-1 TGCGCCAGCAGCCCCTCCGGACAGGGGGCAATCGGGGAGCTGTTTTTT CASSPSGQGAIGELFF
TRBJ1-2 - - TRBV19 TGTGCCAGTAGTATTGGCAGGGGCTATGGCTACACCTTC CASSIGRGYGYTF
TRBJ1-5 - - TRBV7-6 TGTGCCAGCAGCCCAATAAGAGGGACGGGGCGCAATCAGCCCCAGCATTTT CASSPIRGTGRNQPQHF
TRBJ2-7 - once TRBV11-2 TGTGCCAGCAGCTTAGATCCTAGGCTGAAAACCTACGAGCAGTACTTC CASSLDPRLKTYEQYF
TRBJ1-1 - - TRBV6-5 TGTGCCAGCAGTTACGGTTCCACTGAAGCTTTCTTT CASSYGSTEAFF
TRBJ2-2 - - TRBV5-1 TGCGCCAGCAGCCCTGGCAGGGACCTCGGCACCGGGGAGCTGTTTTTT CASSPGRDLGTGELFF
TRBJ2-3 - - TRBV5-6 TGTGCCAGCCAAGTGGGAACAGATACGCAGTATTTT CASQVGTDTQYF
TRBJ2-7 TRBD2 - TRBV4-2 TGTGCCAGCAGCCAAACCTCACCGGGACTAATATCCTACGAGCAGTACTTC CASSQTSPGLISYEQYF
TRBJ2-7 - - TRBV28 TGTGCCAGCAGTACAGCGGCCTACGAGCAGTACTTC CASSTAAYEQYF
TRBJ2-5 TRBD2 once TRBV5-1 TGCGCCAGCAGCTTTCTAGCGGGATACCAAGAGACCCAGTACTTC CASSFLAGYQETQYF
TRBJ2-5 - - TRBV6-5 TGTGCCAGCTCGGTAGGGCCGGGGGAGACCCAGTACTTC CASSVGPGETQYF
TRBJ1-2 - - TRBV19 TGTGCCAGTAGTATAGGAGGGCCCCTGGGCTACACCTTC CASSIGGPLGYTF